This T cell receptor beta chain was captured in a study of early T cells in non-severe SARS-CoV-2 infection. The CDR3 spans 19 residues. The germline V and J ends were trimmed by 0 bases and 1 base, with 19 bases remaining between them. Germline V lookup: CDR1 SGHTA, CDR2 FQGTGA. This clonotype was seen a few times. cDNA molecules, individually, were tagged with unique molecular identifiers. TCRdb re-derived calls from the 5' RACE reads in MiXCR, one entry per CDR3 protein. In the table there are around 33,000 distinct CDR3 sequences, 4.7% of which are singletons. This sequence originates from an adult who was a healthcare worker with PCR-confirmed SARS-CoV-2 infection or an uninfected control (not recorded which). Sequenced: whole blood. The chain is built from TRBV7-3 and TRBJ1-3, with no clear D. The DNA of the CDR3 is TGTGCCAGCAGCTTAACTGCTTTCGACCCCCCTGGGTCTGGAAACACCATATATTTT. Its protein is CASSLTAFDPPGSGNTIYF.